The source of this T cell receptor (beta chain) is a study of cytomegalovirus exposure and HLA in healthy donors. The wider study: The same platform used for the 500 to 850 first-cohort repertoires was also used for the 90 to 150 validation repertoires, as a later analysis reported. Study results and caveats: CMV antigen specificity was confirmed in vitro for three CMV-associated chains. Altogether, some 170 TCR beta chains were recorded as cytomegalovirus-associated.

The table came from immunoSEQ multiplex PCR; TCRdb's copy has only in-frame clones and leaves some out. The sample consists of around 300,000 clones, approximately 90% of them appearing once. For this clone: As yet, its antigen is unknown.

CDR1 MNHEY and CDR2 SMNVEV come from the germline V gene (reference sequence). Trimming took 6 bases from V and 1 from J, leaving 16 bases between them. This CDR3 contains 15 residues. The chain links TRBV27 to TRBJ2-7; possibly TRBD1 for D (6 bases). The material sequenced was PBMCs. The TCR originated in a woman aged 18-29 years in good health and CMV-seronegative. DNA of the CDR3: TGTGCCAGCAGCAAATATCAGGGGAGATCCTACGAGCAGTACTTC. This codes for CASSKYQGRSYEQYF.